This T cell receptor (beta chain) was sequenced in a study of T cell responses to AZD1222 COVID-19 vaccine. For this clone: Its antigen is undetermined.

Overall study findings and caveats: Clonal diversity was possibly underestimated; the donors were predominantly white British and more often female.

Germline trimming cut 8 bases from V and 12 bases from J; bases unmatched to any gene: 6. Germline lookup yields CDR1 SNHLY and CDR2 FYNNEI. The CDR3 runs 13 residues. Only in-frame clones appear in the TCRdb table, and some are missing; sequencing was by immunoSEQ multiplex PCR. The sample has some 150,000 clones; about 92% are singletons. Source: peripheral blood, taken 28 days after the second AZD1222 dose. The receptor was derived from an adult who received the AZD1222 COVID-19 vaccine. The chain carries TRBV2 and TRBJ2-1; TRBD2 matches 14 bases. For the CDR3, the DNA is TGTGCCAGCGGGACTAGCGGGAGCCGGGGGCAGTTCTTC. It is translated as CASGTSGSRGQFF. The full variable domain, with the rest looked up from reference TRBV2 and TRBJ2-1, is EPEVTQTPSHQVTQMGQEVILRCVPISNHLYFYWYRQILGQKVEFLVSFYNNEISEKSEIFDDQFSVERPDGSNFTLKIRSTKLEDSAMYFCASGTSGSRGQFFGPGTRLTVL.